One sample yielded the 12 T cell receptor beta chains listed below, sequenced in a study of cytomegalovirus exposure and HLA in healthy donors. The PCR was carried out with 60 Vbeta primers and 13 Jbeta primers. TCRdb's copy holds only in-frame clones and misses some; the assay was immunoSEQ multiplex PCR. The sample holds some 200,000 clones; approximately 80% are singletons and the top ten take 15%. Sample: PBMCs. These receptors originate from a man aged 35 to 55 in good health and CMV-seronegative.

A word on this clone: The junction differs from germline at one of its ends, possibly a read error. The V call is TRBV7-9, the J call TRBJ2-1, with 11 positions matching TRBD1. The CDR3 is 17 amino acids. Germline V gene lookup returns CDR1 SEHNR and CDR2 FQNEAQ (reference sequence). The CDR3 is CSSSLGDRGTDYNEQFF. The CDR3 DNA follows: TGTTCCAGCAGCTTAGGGGACAGGGGGACGGACTACAATGAGCAGTTCTTC.

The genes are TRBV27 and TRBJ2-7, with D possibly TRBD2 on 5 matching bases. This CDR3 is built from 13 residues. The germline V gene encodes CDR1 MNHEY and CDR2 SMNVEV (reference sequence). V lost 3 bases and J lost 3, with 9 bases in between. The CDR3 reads CASSFGLYYEQYF. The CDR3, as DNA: TGTGCCAGCAGTTTTGGACTTTACTACGAGCAGTACTTC.

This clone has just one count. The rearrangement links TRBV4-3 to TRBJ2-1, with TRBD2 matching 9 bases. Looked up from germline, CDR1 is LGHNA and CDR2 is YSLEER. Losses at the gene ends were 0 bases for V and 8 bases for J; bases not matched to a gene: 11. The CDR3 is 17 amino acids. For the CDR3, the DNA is TGCGCCAGCAGCCAAGAGGCAAGTGCGGGGGGGCGCCATGAGCAGTTCTTC. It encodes CASSQEASAGGRHEQFF.

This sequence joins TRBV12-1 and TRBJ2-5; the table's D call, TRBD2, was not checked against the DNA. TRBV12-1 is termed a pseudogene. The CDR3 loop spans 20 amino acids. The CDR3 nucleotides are TGTGCCAGCAGCTTTAGGCTCGGGGGCGGGTCCGGGACTAGAAAAGAGACCCAGTACTTC. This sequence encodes CASSFRLGGGSGTRKETQYF.

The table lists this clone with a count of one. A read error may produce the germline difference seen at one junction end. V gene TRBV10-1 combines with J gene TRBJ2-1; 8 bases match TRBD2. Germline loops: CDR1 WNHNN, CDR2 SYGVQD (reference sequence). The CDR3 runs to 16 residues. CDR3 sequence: CASSEYREGRENVQFF. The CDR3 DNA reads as TGCGCCAGCAGTGAGTACCGGGAGGGGAGGGAAAATGTGCAGTTCTTC.

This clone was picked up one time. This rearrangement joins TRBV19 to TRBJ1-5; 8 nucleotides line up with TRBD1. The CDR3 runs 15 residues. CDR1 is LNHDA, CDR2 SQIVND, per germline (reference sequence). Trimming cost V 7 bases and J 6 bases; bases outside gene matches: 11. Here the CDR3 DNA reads TGTGCCAGTACCCCAGACAGGGGAGGAGGTCAGCCCCAGCATTTT. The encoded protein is CASTPDRGGGQPQHF.

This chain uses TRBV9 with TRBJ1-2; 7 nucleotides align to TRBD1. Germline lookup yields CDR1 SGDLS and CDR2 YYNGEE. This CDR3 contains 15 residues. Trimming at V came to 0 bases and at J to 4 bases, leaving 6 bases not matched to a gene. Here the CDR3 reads CASSVEAGGGYGYTF. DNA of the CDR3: TGTGCCAGCAGCGTAGAGGCAGGGGGAGGCTATGGCTACACCTTC.

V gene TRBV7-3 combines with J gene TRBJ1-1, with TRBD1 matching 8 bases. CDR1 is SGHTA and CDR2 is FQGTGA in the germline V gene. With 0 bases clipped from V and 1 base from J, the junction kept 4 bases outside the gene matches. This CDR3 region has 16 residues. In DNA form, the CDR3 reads TGTGCCAGCAGCTTAACCGGACAGGGTGCGAACACTGAAGCTTTCTTT. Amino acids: CASSLTGQGANTEAFF.

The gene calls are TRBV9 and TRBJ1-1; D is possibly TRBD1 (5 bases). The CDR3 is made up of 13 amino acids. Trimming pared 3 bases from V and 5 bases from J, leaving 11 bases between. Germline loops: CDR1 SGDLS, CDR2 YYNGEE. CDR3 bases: TGTGCCAGCAGCGCATGGGGGGGTACTGAAGCTTTCTTT. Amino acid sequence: CASSAWGGTEAFF. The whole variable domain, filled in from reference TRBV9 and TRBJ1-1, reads DSGVTQTPKHLITATGQRVTLRCSPRSGDLSVYWYQQSLDQGLQFLIQYYNGEERAKGNILERFSAQQFPDLHSELNLSSLELGDSALYFCASSAWGGTEAFFGQGTRLTVV.

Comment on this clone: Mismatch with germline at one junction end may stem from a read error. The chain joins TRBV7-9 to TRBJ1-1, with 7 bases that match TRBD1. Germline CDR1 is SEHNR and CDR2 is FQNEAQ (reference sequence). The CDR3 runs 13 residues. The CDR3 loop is CSSSLDRAADAFF. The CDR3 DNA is TGTTCCAGCAGCCTCGACAGGGCAGCTGACGCTTTCTTT.

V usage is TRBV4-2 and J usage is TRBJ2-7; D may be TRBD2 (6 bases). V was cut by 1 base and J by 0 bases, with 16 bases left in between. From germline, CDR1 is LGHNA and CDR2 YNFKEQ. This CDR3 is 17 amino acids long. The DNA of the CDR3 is TGTGCCAGCAGCCAAGTCCCCGCGACTAGGATCTCCTACGAGCAGTACTTC. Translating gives CASSQVPATRISYEQYF.

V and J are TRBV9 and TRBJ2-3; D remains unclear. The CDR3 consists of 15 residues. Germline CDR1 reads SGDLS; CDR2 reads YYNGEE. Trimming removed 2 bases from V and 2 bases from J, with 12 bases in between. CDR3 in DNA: TGTGCCAGCAGCGTTGGCAGCGAGGCCACAGATACGCAGTATTTT. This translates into CASSVGSEATDTQYF.